A single sample gave rise to the 27 T cell receptor beta chains below, sequenced in a study of T cell changes during pregnancy in multiple sclerosis. Clones were read by immunoSEQ multiplex PCR, and TCRdb kept only the in-frame ones, dropping some. The table includes under 35,000 clones, 87% detected once. The material was CD8+ T cells from peripheral blood mononuclear cells, obtained before pregnancy. The receptor set was obtained from a female donor with multiple sclerosis, enrolled in a pregnancy study.

CDR3 bases: TGTGCCAGCAGCTTATTGCCTCAGAATGAGCAGTTCTTC. Amino acids: CASSLLPQNEQFF. The chain joins TRBV5-6 to TRBJ2-1; the D is unclear. The CDR3 extends over 13 amino acids. The ends were cut back, 2 bases at V and 7 bases at J, with 10 bases in the middle. Germline-derived CDR1 and CDR2 are SGHDT and YYEEEE.

V usage is TRBV11-2 and J usage is TRBJ1-1; tentatively, D is TRBD1 (6 bases). The CDR3 is 12 amino acids. Between the trimmed V and J ends, which lost 5 bases and 7 bases, there was a span of 11 bases. Germline CDR1 is SGHAT and CDR2 is FQNNGV. The CDR3 protein is CASSPGTLEAFF. The DNA of the CDR3 is TGTGCCAGCAGCCCCGGGACACTTGAAGCTTTCTTT.

V and J are TRBV7-3 and TRBJ2-1; 11 nucleotides align to TRBD2. This CDR3 is 19 amino acids long. The V gene's germline CDR1 is SGHTA and CDR2 FQGTGA. Trimming at V came to 5 bases and at J to 7 bases, leaving 19 bases not matched to a gene. CDR3 sequence reads: CASSPVIAGGPGSWNEQFF. The DNA for the CDR3 is TGTGCCAGCAGCCCCGTAATAGCGGGAGGGCCGGGTTCGTGGAATGAGCAGTTCTTC.

The rearrangement uses TRBV19 and TRBJ1-2; TRBD1 matches at 9 bases. V lost 7 bases, J lost 6 bases, and 6 bases stayed unmatched. Germline loops: CDR1 LNHDA, CDR2 SQIVND (reference sequence). This CDR3 has 13 residues. The CDR3 sequence is CASTDRGSDGYTF. The CDR3 nucleotides are TGTGCCAGTACGGACAGGGGATCGGATGGCTACACCTTC.

The rearrangement uses TRBV4-3 and TRBJ2-5; 10 bases align to TRBD2. Losses at the gene ends were 0 bases for V and 2 bases for J; bases not matched to a gene: 6. The germline V gene encodes CDR1 LGHNA and CDR2 YSLEER. This CDR3 has 17 residues. This CDR3 reads CASSQDRSGGVQETQYF. The CDR3 bases are TGCGCCAGCAGCCAAGATAGAAGCGGGGGGGTTCAAGAGACCCAGTACTTC.

CDR3 loop: CASIERDRVYEQYF. CDR3 sequence (DNA): TGTGCCAGCATAGAGAGGGACAGGGTCTACGAGCAGTACTTC. The chain has TRBV2 and TRBJ2-7; 9 bases match TRBD1. J lost 3 bases, V lost 7 bases, and 7 bases had no gene match. The CDR3 runs to 14 residues. Per the germline V gene, CDR1 is SNHLY and CDR2 is FYNNEI. The full variable domain, with the rest looked up from reference TRBV2 and TRBJ2-7, is EPEVTQTPSHQVTQMGQEVILRCVPISNHLYFYWYRQILGQKVEFLVSFYNNEISEKSEIFDDQFSVERPDGSNFTLKIRSTKLEDSAMYFCASIERDRVYEQYFGPGTRLTVT.

The CDR3 reads CASSPPAAEAFF. CDR3 DNA sequence: TGTGCCAGCAGCCCCCCCGCAGCTGAAGCTTTCTTT. This chain links TRBV9 with TRBJ1-1; no reliable D call. The germline gives CDR1 SGDLS, CDR2 YYNGEE. The germline V and J ends were trimmed by 4 bases and 6 bases, with 10 bases remaining between them. The length of the CDR3 is 12 residues.

The V gene is TRBV6-1, the J gene TRBJ1-2; no firm D call. The CDR3 runs to 12 residues. V was shortened by 1 base and J by 4 bases, with 4 bases between the two germline ends. CDR1 is MNHNS, CDR2 SASEGT, per germline. Written as DNA, the CDR3 is TGTGCCAGCAGTGAAGACTTCTATGGCTACACCTTC. It is translated as CASSEDFYGYTF.

The DNA for the CDR3 is TGTGCCAGCAGTTTCTCCAGGGGGGTAATTCAGCCCCAGCATTTT. Its protein is CASSFSRGVIQPQHF. The genes are TRBV28 and TRBJ1-5; TRBD1 matches at 7 bases. The CDR3 contains 15 residues. V gave up 3 bases and J gave up 6 bases; unmatched junction bases: 8. CDR1 is MDHEN and CDR2 is SYDVKM in the germline V gene.

V usage is TRBV7-9 and J usage is TRBJ1-2, with D possibly matching TRBD1 (5 bases). Deletions cut 5 bases from V and 6 bases from J, with 25 bases between. There are 17 residues in the CDR3. CDR1 and CDR2 from the germline V gene are SEHNR and FQNEAQ (reference sequence). In DNA, the CDR3 is TGTGCCAGCAGCCCCACCACCCTCGGCGGGGGAACCGATGGCTACACCTTC. It yields the protein CASSPTTLGGGTDGYTF.

The chain's CDR3 is CASSSSSYEQYF. In nucleotides, the CDR3 is TGTGCCAGCAGCTCGAGCTCCTACGAGCAGTACTTC. The chain joins TRBV13 to TRBJ2-7; D gene ambiguous. Germline assignment: CDR1 PRHDT and CDR2 FYEKMQ (reference sequence). The V end was cut by 4 bases, the J end by 0 bases, with 4 bases between. CDR3 length: 12 residues.

The chain links TRBV10-3 to TRBJ1-2; D remains unclear. CDR1 and CDR2 (germline): ENHRY, SYGVKD. This CDR3 is 13 amino acids long. Trimming left V 7 bases short and J 1 base short, with 10 bases between. The chain's CDR3 is CAITGLDNYGYTF. The DNA of the CDR3 is TGTGCCATCACCGGACTGGATAACTATGGCTACACCTTC.

This chain connects TRBV7-3 to TRBJ2-1, with D perhaps matching TRBD2 (6 bases). Germline CDR1 SGHTA, CDR2 FQGTGA. The CDR3 length is 18 residues. V shed 5 bases and J shed 5 bases, with 25 bases lying between them. This chain's CDR3 is CASSPSYFGEAADNEQFF. CDR3 in DNA: TGTGCCAGCAGCCCCTCCTACTTCGGGGAGGCTGCCGACAATGAGCAGTTCTTC.

This chain joins TRBV11-2 and TRBJ1-4; a possible D gene is TRBD1 (5 bases). Germline loops: CDR1 SGHAT, CDR2 FQNNGV. The CDR3 runs to 16 residues. V lost 0 bases and J lost 2, with 10 bases in between. CDR3 loop: CASSLDQEGTNEKLFF. The CDR3 bases are TGTGCCAGCAGCTTAGATCAGGAGGGGACTAATGAAAAACTGTTTTTT.

The chain has TRBV6-5 and TRBJ2-1, with TRBD1 identical over 7 bases. The CDR3 consists of 15 residues. Germline lookup yields CDR1 MNHEY and CDR2 SVGAGI. V was pared by 1 base and J by 6 bases, with 6 bases of the junction left unmatched. This CDR3 is CASSYFAGGLNEQFF. DNA for the CDR3: TGTGCCAGCAGTTACTTTGCAGGGGGTCTCAATGAGCAGTTCTTC.

This chain joins TRBV7-2 and TRBJ2-1; 7 positions match TRBD2. The J segment lost 8 bases and the V segment lost 4 bases, leaving 11 bases of the junction unmatched. The CDR3 spans 15 residues. Germline V gene lookup returns CDR1 SGHTA and CDR2 FQGNSA. The CDR3 reads CASSSGTTGFDEQFF. CDR3 coding DNA: TGTGCCAGCAGCTCCGGGACTACCGGCTTCGATGAGCAGTTCTTC.

The genes are TRBV5-6 and TRBJ2-5; D call uncertain. The DNA end favors TRBJ2-7, so the J call may be wrong. CDR3 length: 14 residues. CDR1 and CDR2 (germline): SGHDT, YYEEEE. The CDR3 bases are TGTGCCAGCAGCTTGGCAGGTAACGGCTACGAGCAGTACTTC. Translating gives CASSLAGNGYEQYF.

The chain is built from TRBV5-6 and TRBJ2-7, with 7 bases matching TRBD1. The ends lost 4 bases at V and 3 bases at J; junction bases unmatched: 7. The CDR3 contains 14 residues. Germline V gene data show CDR1 as SGHDT and CDR2 as YYEEEE. Here the CDR3 reads CASSGGQDRYEQYF. CDR3 coding DNA: TGTGCCAGCAGCGGCGGACAGGACCGCTACGAGCAGTACTTC.

J is TRBJ1-5 and V is TRBV30; TRBD1 agrees at 9 bases. CDR1 GTSNPN and CDR2 SVGIG come from the germline V gene (reference sequence). V dropped 1 base and J dropped 7; count of bases not matched to a gene: 5. This CDR3 has 14 amino acids. The CDR3 is CAWSGGTGQQPQHF. Written as DNA, the CDR3 is TGTGCCTGGAGTGGGGGGACAGGGCAACAGCCCCAGCATTTT.

This clone was seen just once. The chain recombines TRBV28 with TRBJ1-6; 8 nucleotides match TRBD1. The germline V gene has CDR1 MDHEN and CDR2 SYDVKM. V lost 4 bases, J lost 9 bases, and 5 bases stayed unmatched. CDR3 length equals 14 residues. The CDR3 nucleotides read TGTGCCAGCAGTTCGGACAGGGAAGGTTCACCCCTCCACTTT. Its protein product is CASSSDREGSPLHF.

The chain links TRBV4-1 to TRBJ2-7, with 9 bases that match TRBD1. There are 16 residues in the CDR3. Germline assignment: CDR1 MGHRA and CDR2 YSYEKL. V was clipped by 0 bases and J by 4 bases; unmatched bases: 7. In nucleotides, the CDR3 is TGCGCCAGCAGCCAAGATTCCGGGACAGGGTATTACGAGCAGTACTTC. Its translation: CASSQDSGTGYYEQYF.

CDR3 residues: CASSRVRGQTYEQYF. CDR3 nucleotides: TGCGCCAGCAGCAGAGTGCGCGGACAGACCTACGAGCAGTACTTC. This chain links TRBV5-1 with TRBJ2-7, with D possibly matching TRBD1 (6 bases). Germline V gene lookup returns CDR1 SGHRS and CDR2 YFSETQ. Trimming took off 4 bases at V and 2 bases at J, with 16 bases between the two ends. This CDR3 contains 15 residues.

In its sample, this clone was seen once. V gene TRBV6-5 combines with J gene TRBJ2-7; 7 bases fit TRBD1. V lost 0 bases and J lost 2; bases outside the gene matches: 7. The CDR3 length is 16 residues. The V gene's germline CDR1 is MNHEY and CDR2 SVGAGI. As DNA, the CDR3 is TGTGCCAGCAGTTACTCGTCGGGACAGATACCCTACGAGCAGTACTTC. It specifies CASSYSSGQIPYEQYF.

V usage is TRBV4-3 and J usage is TRBJ2-5; D remains ambiguous. The last part of the DNA fits TRBJ2-7 better; the J call may be wrong. Germline CDR1 is LGHNA and CDR2 is YSLEER. This CDR3 is 13 amino acids long. The CDR3 sequence is CASSQDKFFEQYF. In DNA, the CDR3 is TGCGCCAGCAGCCAAGACAAGTTTTTCGAGCAGTACTTC.

Many counts were recorded for this clone. The chain joins TRBV29-1 to TRBJ1-1, with TRBD1 matching 9 bases. The ends lost 7 bases at V and 5 bases at J; junction bases unmatched: 5. CDR3 size: 12 residues. Germline CDR1 and CDR2: SQVTM and ANQGSEA. The CDR3 loop reads CSARTGETEAFF. In DNA, the CDR3 is TGCAGCGCAAGGACAGGGGAAACTGAAGCTTTCTTT.

This clone is a singleton in its sample. The chain links TRBV9 to TRBJ1-2; D might be TRBD1 (6 bases). The CDR3 is 14 amino acids. V lost 1 base to trimming and J lost 6 bases, with 13 bases between them. Germline V gene lookup returns CDR1 SGDLS and CDR2 YYNGEE. The CDR3, as DNA: TGTGCCAGCAGCGTATCAGGGGATAGGGATGGCTACACCTTC. Translating it yields CASSVSGDRDGYTF.

The rearrangement uses TRBV5-8 and TRBJ2-3, with D unclear. CDR3 size: 13 residues. The V and J ends lost 4 bases and 0 bases respectively, with 6 bases between them. Germline loops: CDR1 SGHTS, CDR2 YDEGEE. In DNA, the CDR3 is TGTGCCAGCAGCCCCCCTAGCACAGATACGCAGTATTTT. Amino acids: CASSPPSTDTQYF.